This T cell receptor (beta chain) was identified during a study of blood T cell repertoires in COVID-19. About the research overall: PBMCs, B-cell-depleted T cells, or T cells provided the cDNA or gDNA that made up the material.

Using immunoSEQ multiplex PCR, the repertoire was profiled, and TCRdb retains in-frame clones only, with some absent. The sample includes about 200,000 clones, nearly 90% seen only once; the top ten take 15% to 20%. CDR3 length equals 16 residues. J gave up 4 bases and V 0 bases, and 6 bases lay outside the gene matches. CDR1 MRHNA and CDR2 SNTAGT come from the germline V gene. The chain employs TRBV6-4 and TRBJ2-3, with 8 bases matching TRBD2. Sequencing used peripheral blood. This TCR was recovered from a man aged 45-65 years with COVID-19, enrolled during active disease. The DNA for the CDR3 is TGTGCCAGCAGTGACTCGATAAGCGGGAGCCCAGATACGCAGTATTTT. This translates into CASSDSISGSPDTQYF.